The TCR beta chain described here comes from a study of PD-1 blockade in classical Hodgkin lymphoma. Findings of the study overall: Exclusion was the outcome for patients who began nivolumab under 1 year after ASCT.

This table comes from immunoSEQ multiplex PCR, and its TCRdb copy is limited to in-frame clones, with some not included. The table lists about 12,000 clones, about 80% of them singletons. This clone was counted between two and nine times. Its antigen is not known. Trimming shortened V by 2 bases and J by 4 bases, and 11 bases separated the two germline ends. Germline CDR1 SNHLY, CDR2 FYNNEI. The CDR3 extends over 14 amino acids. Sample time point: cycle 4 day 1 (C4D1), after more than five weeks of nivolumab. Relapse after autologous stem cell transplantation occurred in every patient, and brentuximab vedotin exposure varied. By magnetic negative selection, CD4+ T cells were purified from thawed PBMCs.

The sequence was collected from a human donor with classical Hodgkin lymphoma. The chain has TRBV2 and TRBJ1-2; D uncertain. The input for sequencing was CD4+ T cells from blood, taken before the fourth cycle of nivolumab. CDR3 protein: CASSEYDLVYGYTF. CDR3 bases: TGTGCCAGCAGTGAATACGACCTAGTCTATGGCTACACCTTC.